This is a list of T cell receptor beta chains from one sample in a study of cytomegalovirus exposure and HLA in healthy donors. The data were produced by immunoSEQ multiplex PCR, yet TCRdb's version contains in-frame clones alone and is incomplete. The sample includes about 110,000 clones, 88% of them seen just once. Sequences were obtained from PBMCs. The origin of the receptors is a woman between 18 and 30 years old in good health and CMV-seronegative. Both conserved end residues are part of each CDR3. A D gene is named only where the DNA matches it firmly. Part of the rows lack a size; the others show once, few, many or a class for expanded clones.

NA TRBJ2-7 TRBV6-5 NA TGTGCCAGCAGTTACCGCGGCACGGACTCCTACGAGCAGTACTTC CASSYRGTDSYEQYF
NA TRBJ2-5 TRBV5-6 NA TGTGCCAGCAGCTGGGGATTTAGGAGGGAGAAGGGAGAGACCCAGTACTTC CASSWGFRREKGETQYF
NA TRBJ2-7 TRBV6-5 NA TGTGCCAGCACCAAGGGGTCGGGTTTTGGCGAGCAGTACTTC CASTKGSGFGEQYF
NA TRBJ2-7 TRBV30 NA TGTGCCTGGAGTGGGATGACTCCAGTCTCCTACGAGCAGTACTTC CAWSGMTPVSYEQYF
NA TRBJ2-3 TRBV28 NA TGTGCCAGCAACTCTGTCGCCGGGATAGGAGGCACAGATACGCAGTATTTT CASNSVAGIGGTDTQYF
TRBD1 TRBJ2-7 TRBV5-1 NA TGCGCCAGCAGCTTTTTGTGGCAGGGGGCCTACGAGCAGTACTTC CASSFLWQGAYEQYF
TRBD1 TRBJ2-1 TRBV5-4 once TGTGCCAGCAGCGAAGACAGGGCCTACAATGAGCAGTTCTTC CASSEDRAYNEQFF
TRBD1 TRBJ1-2 TRBV5-1 NA TGCGCCAGCAACTGGGGACGGGACAGCTATGGCTACACCTTC CASNWGRDSYGYTF
TRBD2 TRBJ2-5 TRBV15 once TGTGCCACCAGCAGAGATCTGCGGGGGGGCCGGGAGACCCAGTACTTC CATSRDLRGGRETQYF
NA TRBJ2-2 TRBV7-9 NA TGTGCCACCCCAGGACAGGGAGGGGGCGAGGAGCTGTTTTTT CATPGQGGGEELFF
TRBD2 TRBJ2-2 TRBV27 NA TGTGCCAGCAGTTTATTGGGGGGGAGCTACAACACCGGGGAGCTGTTTTTT CASSLLGGSYNTGELFF
TRBD1 TRBJ1-2 TRBV19 NA TGTGCCAGTAGCCCCACAGGGGGCTGGGGCTACACCTTC CASSPTGGWGYTF
NA TRBJ1-6 TRBV28 NA TGTGCCAGCAGTTTGGGATTTGGGCGCGGGGTGAGGTATAATTCACCCCTCCACTTT CASSLGFGRGVRYNSPLHF
NA TRBJ2-6 TRBV19 NA TGTGCCAGTAGTATCTTCGGGGAGGGGGCCAACGTCCTGACTTTC CASSIFGEGANVLTF
NA TRBJ1-6 TRBV9 NA TGTGCCAGTTCGACAGGAGACCTCAATTCACCCCTCCACTTT CASSTGDLNSPLHF
NA TRBJ1-4 TRBV30 NA TGTGCCTGGAGTTTCGAGACTAATGAAAAACTGTTTTTT CAWSFETNEKLFF
TRBD1 TRBJ2-7 TRBV5-1 NA TGCGCCAGCAGCTTTACACCGGGACAGGGTACCTACGAGCAGTACTTC CASSFTPGQGTYEQYF
NA TRBJ1-3 TRBV7-6 NA TGTGCCAGCAGCCCCCGAGGGGGGGCCAACTCTGGAAACACCATATATTTT CASSPRGGANSGNTIYF
NA TRBJ1-1 TRBV27 once TGTGCCAGCAGTTCCAGTTTTGATTGGAGGACTGAAGCTTTCTTT CASSSSFDWRTEAFF
TRBD1 TRBJ1-5 TRBV30 NA TGTGCCTGGAGTTCCGGGACAGCCTACAATCAGCCCCAGCATTTT CAWSSGTAYNQPQHF
TRBD1 TRBJ1-1 TRBV4-3 few TGCGCCAGCAGCCAAGATTTGGACAGGGAGGGCACTGAAGCTTTCTTT CASSQDLDREGTEAFF
NA TRBJ1-6 TRBV23-1 NA TGCGCCAGCAGTCGGCCAGTCAATTCACCCCTCCACTTT CASSRPVNSPLHF
NA TRBJ1-2 TRBV27 NA TGTGCCAGCAGTTTACTCCTAGGAGCTAACTATGGCTACACCTTC CASSLLLGANYGYTF
TRBD1 TRBJ2-3 TRBV10-3 NA TGTGCCATCAGTGCGTCCCCGGGACAGGGCACAGATACGCAGTATTTT CAISASPGQGTDTQYF
TRBD2 TRBJ2-1 TRBV9 NA TGTGCCAGCAGCGTACTAGCGGACTACAATGAGCAGTTCTTC CASSVLADYNEQFF
NA TRBJ2-5 TRBV5-4 NA TGTGCCAGCAGCCTAACTAGTAAAGAGACCCAGTACTTC CASSLTSKETQYF
TRBD1 TRBJ1-2 TRBV2 NA TGTGCCAGCAGTCACGAAGGGGGACAGGGCTATGGCTACACCTTC CASSHEGGQGYGYTF
TRBD1 TRBJ1-1 TRBV2 NA TGTGCCAGCACCGAAAGCCGGGACAGTGAAGCTTTCTTT CASTESRDSEAFF
TRBD1 TRBJ2-1 TRBV7-3 NA TGTGCCAGCAGCTTAAGGTCCGGGACAGGGGTCAATGAGCAGTTCTTC CASSLRSGTGVNEQFF
NA TRBJ1-4 TRBV4-3 NA TGCGCCAGCAGCCCCTTAGTGGGGACTGCTTATGAAAAACTGTTTTTT CASSPLVGTAYEKLFF
NA TRBJ1-5 TRBV28 once TGTGCCCACCGGGCAGGGGATCAGCCCCAGCATTTT CAHRAGDQPQHF
NA TRBJ2-6 TRBV4-3 once TGCGCCAGCAGCCAAGATCGTCCGGGGACTGGGGCCAACGTCCTGACTTTC CASSQDRPGTGANVLTF
TRBD1 TRBJ1-6 TRBV11-2 NA TGTGCCAGCAGCCTACAACAGGGGGCTAATTCACCCCTCCACTTT CASSLQQGANSPLHF
NA TRBJ1-2 TRBV29-1 NA TGCAGCGTTGAAGGGGGAGGGCAGGGATCAGTCACCTTC CSVEGGGQGSVTF
TRBD1 TRBJ1-5 TRBV11-2 once TGTGCCAGCAGCTTATCCTTGGGACAGGGGGCTAATCAGCCCCAGCATTTT CASSLSLGQGANQPQHF
TRBD2 TRBJ2-1 TRBV5-6 once TGTGCCAGCAGCTTCGGGGGGAATGAGCAGTTCTTC CASSFGGNEQFF
TRBD1 TRBJ1-5 TRBV4-1 NA TGCGCCAGCAGCCTGCCGGGTTCGGACAGGAAGGAAAATCAGCCCCAGCATTTT CASSLPGSDRKENQPQHF
TRBD1 TRBJ1-5 TRBV6-6 NA TGTGCCAGCAGTCTACAGGGGTCTTTTGGCAATCAGCCCCAGCATTTT CASSLQGSFGNQPQHF
NA TRBJ2-5 TRBV6-6 once TGTGCCAGCAGCCAAAAAGAGACCCAGTACTTC CASSQKETQYF
NA TRBJ1-1 TRBV5-1 NA TGCGCCAGCAGCTTGGTGGCCCCAGGGGTTAACACTGAAGCTTTCTTT CASSLVAPGVNTEAFF
TRBD1 TRBJ1-6 TRBV6-4 NA TGTGCCAGCAGTATGACAGGGGATAATTCACCCCTCCACTTT CASSMTGDNSPLHF
NA TRBJ2-3 TRBV7-6 NA TGTGCCAGCAGCTTAGAGCCCACAGATACGCAGTATTTT CASSLEPTDTQYF
NA TRBJ2-3 TRBV7-3 NA TGTGCCAGCAGCTTAACGGGAGTAACAGATACGCAGTATTTT CASSLTGVTDTQYF
NA TRBJ2-7 TRBV27 NA TGTGCCAGCAGCCCCCGGGACAAGGGAACCTACGAGCAGTACTTC CASSPRDKGTYEQYF
TRBD1 TRBJ1-2 TRBV28 NA TGTGCCAGCAGCTTGGACAGGGTCAATCGCTACACCTTC CASSLDRVNRYTF
NA TRBJ1-1 TRBV29-1 NA TGCAGCGATGAAAGGGGGACTGAAGCTTTCTTT CSDERGTEAFF
NA TRBJ1-5 TRBV28 NA TGTGCCAGTCGGTGGGGGGGGGCCTATCCCCAGCATTTT CASRWGGAYPQHF
TRBD1 TRBJ2-7 TRBV13 NA TGTGCCAGCAGCCCGACAGGGGCCCGCCCCGAGCAGTACTTC CASSPTGARPEQYF
TRBD2 TRBJ2-1 TRBV6-5 NA TGTGCCAGCAGTTCTTTAGCGGGGGCTACGAGCCAGTTCTTC CASSSLAGATSQFF
TRBD1 TRBJ2-7 TRBV15 few TGTGCCACCAGCAGAGATCGATTACAGGGGGCATCCTACGAGCAGTACTTC CATSRDRLQGASYEQYF
TRBD1 TRBJ1-3 TRBV9 NA TGTGCCAGCAGCTCAGAGACAGGGGGCATTGAAAACACCATATATTTT CASSSETGGIENTIYF
NA TRBJ1-4 TRBV6-6 NA TGTGCCAGCAGTTTCGAATCAGGGGTCACTAATGAAAAACTGTTTTTT CASSFESGVTNEKLFF
TRBD1 TRBJ1-1 TRBV28 NA TGTGCCAGCAGTAACCCCTCCGGGACAGTCGGCCTGAACACTGAAGCTTTCTTT CASSNPSGTVGLNTEAFF
NA TRBJ1-5 TRBV28 NA TGTGCCAGCAGTTTACAGGTCACGGGGCAGCCCCAGCATTTT CASSLQVTGQPQHF
TRBD1 TRBJ2-3 TRBV10-3 NA TGTGCCATAGGACAGGGAAGCACAGATACGCAGTATTTT CAIGQGSTDTQYF
TRBD1 TRBJ1-2 TRBV5-1 NA TGCGCCAGCAGCTGGGATCCGACAGGGAACTATGGCTACACCTTC CASSWDPTGNYGYTF
TRBD1 TRBJ1-6 TRBV9 NA TGTGCCAGCAGCCCCCGGGACAGGTCCAGTTCACCCCTCCACTTT CASSPRDRSSSPLHF
NA TRBJ2-7 TRBV4-1 NA TGCGCCAGCAGCCACGGCGGCAGCTCCTACGAGCAGTACTTC CASSHGGSSYEQYF
NA TRBJ2-7 TRBV25-1 NA TGTGCCAGCAGTCTCGGGGTGTACGAGCAGTACTTC CASSLGVYEQYF
TRBD2 TRBJ2-1 TRBV4-3 NA TGCGCCAGCAGCCAACAAATAGCCTCCGGGACTAGCGGGGGGGGAACCTACAATGAGCAGTTCTTC CASSQQIASGTSGGGTYNEQFF